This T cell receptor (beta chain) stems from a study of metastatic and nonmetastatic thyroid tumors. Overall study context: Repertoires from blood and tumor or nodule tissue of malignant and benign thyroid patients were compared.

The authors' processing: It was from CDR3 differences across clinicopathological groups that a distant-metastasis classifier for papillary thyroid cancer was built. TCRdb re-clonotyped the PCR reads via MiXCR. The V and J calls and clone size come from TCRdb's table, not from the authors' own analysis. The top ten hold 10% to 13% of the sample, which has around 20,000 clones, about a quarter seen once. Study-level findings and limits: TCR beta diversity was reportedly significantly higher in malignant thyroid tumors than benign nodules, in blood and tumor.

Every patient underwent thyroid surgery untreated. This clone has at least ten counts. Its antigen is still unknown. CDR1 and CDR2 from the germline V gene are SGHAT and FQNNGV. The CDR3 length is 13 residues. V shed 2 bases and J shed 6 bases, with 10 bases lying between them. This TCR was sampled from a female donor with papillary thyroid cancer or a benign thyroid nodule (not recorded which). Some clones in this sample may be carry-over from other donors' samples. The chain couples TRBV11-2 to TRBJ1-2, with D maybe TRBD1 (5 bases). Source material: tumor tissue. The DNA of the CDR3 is TGTGCCAGCAGCTTACAAGACAGCCATGGCTACACCTTC. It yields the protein CASSLQDSHGYTF.